The clone carrying this T cell receptor (beta chain) was seen a handful of times. V dropped 0 bases and J dropped 1; count of bases not matched to a gene: 2. CDR1 is SGHDT and CDR2 is YYEEEE in the germline V gene. CDR3 length: 15 residues. TCR alpha and TCR beta cDNA libraries with sample barcodes and UMIs came from 5'RACE using constant-segment primers. Using its own MiXCR run on the 5' RACE reads, TCRdb lists one record per CDR3 protein. Counted here are roughly 310,000 distinct CDR3 sequences, less than 20% occurring once; the ten biggest clones make up 20% to 25%. This sample was included in a study of T-cell memory formation after mild COVID-19.

The sequence derives from a man in his late teens or twenties who had mild COVID-19 (a few samples of this study predate the infection). Cell type and time point are not known. The sample consisted of PBMCs or a T cell subset sorted from them (not recorded which). The genes are TRBV5-6 and TRBJ2-5; 8 nucleotides match TRBD1. The CDR3 region has the DNA TGTGCCAGCAGCTTGGTGGGGACAGGCCAAGAGACCCAGTACTTC. The encoded protein is CASSLVGTGQETQYF.